The 6 T cell receptor beta chains reported below all come from one sample, sequenced in a study of shared clonotypes between healthy human individuals. This table comes from immunoSEQ multiplex PCR, and its TCRdb copy is limited to in-frame clones, with some not included. Among approximately 2.4 million clones listed, around 95% were seen once. Material: naive CD4+ T cells sorted from blood. Stated subset: CD45RA+ positively selected. The receptors stem from a man in his late teens or twenties in good health.

The genes are TRBV18 and TRBJ2-3; D ambiguous. Germline values: CDR1 KGHSH, CDR2 LQKENI. Trimming removed 8 bases at V and 5 bases at J, with 11 bases between. The CDR3 totals 12 residues. The CDR3 coding sequence is TGTGCCAGCCGTGGCGGTGGAGATACGCAGTATTTT. Protein: CASRGGGDTQYF.

This sequence joins TRBV28 and TRBJ1-4; 9 positions agree with TRBD1. CDR1 is MDHEN and CDR2 is SYDVKM in the germline V gene. The CDR3 covers 15 residues. Trimming cost V 4 bases and J 9 bases; bases outside gene matches: 9. CDR3 sequence reads: CASSWGSGQGKKLFF. The CDR3 region has the DNA TGTGCCAGCAGTTGGGGCTCCGGACAGGGGAAAAAACTGTTTTTT.

V and J are TRBV19 and TRBJ2-1, with a possible D match to TRBD2 (5 bases). Germline V gives CDR1 LNHDA, CDR2 SQIVND (reference sequence). Deletions cut 9 bases from V and 7 bases from J, with 19 bases between. The CDR3 length is 14 residues. CDR3 region: CASRRAGRGNEQFF. The CDR3 nucleotides are TGTGCCAGCCGCCGCGCAGGCCGCGGGAATGAGCAGTTCTTC.

The genes are TRBV19 and TRBJ2-5, with D hard to call. Trimming shortened V by 2 bases and J by 0 bases, and 10 bases separated the two germline ends. Germline-derived CDR1 and CDR2 are LNHDA and SQIVND (reference sequence). The CDR3 is made up of 15 amino acids. The CDR3 coding sequence is TGTGCCAGTAGTATATTCTTCCAGTACCAAGAGACCCAGTACTTC. Translated: CASSIFFQYQETQYF. The complete variable domain, with remaining parts taken from reference TRBV19 and TRBJ2-5, reads DGGITQSPKYLFRKEGQNVTLSCEQNLNHDAMYWYRQDPGQGLRLIYYSQIVNDFQKGDIAEGYSVSREKKESFPLTVTSAQKNPTAFYLCASSIFFQYQETQYFGPGTRLLVL.

V gene TRBV7-9 combines with J gene TRBJ1-2; perhaps TRBD1 as D (6 bases). With 5 bases removed from V and 8 bases from J, the gap between germline ends came to 21 bases. The CDR3 consists of 15 residues. Germline V gene data show CDR1 as SEHNR and CDR2 as FQNEAQ (reference sequence). CDR3 sequence (DNA): TGTGCCAGCAGCCACCCCCAGGGGAGGGAGTTGGGCTACACCTTC. Its protein product is CASSHPQGRELGYTF.

The J gene is TRBJ1-1, the V gene TRBV19; a weak D match, TRBD1 (6 bases). The CDR3 is 15 amino acids. Trimming removed 1 base from V and 0 bases from J, with 9 bases in between. Looked up from germline, CDR1 is LNHDA and CDR2 is SQIVND (reference sequence). CDR3 bases: TGTGCCAGTAGTATAGCTGGACAGTTGAACACTGAAGCTTTCTTT. This translates into CASSIAGQLNTEAFF.